This T cell receptor beta chain emerged from a study of T cell responses to AZD1222 COVID-19 vaccine. Repertoires were generated with immunoSEQ multiplex PCR, while TCRdb's copy carries only in-frame clones and drops some. The sample lists about 75,000 clones, approximately 90% occurring once. Trimming took off 4 bases at V and 3 bases at J, with 18 bases between the two ends. The CDR3 extends over 16 amino acids. Germline V CDR1 and CDR2: ENHRY, SYGVKD. The sample in question was peripheral blood, obtained 28 days after the second dose of the MenACWY control vaccine. The clonotype was recovered from an adult who received the MenACWY meningococcal vaccine as a control. The chain joins TRBV10-3 to TRBJ1-1, with TRBD1 as a possible D gene (5 bases). The CDR3 reads CAISGGWGIGDTEAFF. DNA of the CDR3: TGTGCCATCAGTGGGGGATGGGGGATTGGGGACACTGAAGCTTTCTTT.